This entry features one TCR beta chain sequence. What it binds is unknown. A junction end diverges from the germline sequence, so it may reflect a read error. PCR primers comprised 60 Vbeta and 13 Jbeta primers. Some clones are missing from TCRdb's copy, which holds only in-frame ones; the method was immunoSEQ multiplex PCR. The sample contains over 85,000 clones, about 80% of which appear only once. This sample was taken from a study of cytomegalovirus exposure and HLA in healthy donors. Findings and limits, study-wide: What a later analysis showed was that several of the most significant clusters appeared linked to common viral pathogens. HLA alleles showed associations with some 17,000 TCR beta sequences in a later analysis, at a 0.05 false discovery rate. In a later analysis, donors in an Asian-associated ancestry cluster reportedly had fewer N-insertions in productive TCRs than the cohort mean.

Germline V gives CDR1 SEHNR, CDR2 FQNEAQ (reference sequence). The CDR3 is 14 residues long. The chain carries TRBV7-9 and TRBJ2-7, with D perhaps TRBD2 (5 bases). The sequence came from a man aged 40-50 years in good health and CMV-seronegative. The specimen was PBMCs. CDR3 DNA: TGTTCCAGCAGCTCCACCACTAGAACCTACGAGCAGTACTTC. Translated, it gives CSSSSTTRTYEQYF.